The 26 T cell receptor beta chains below were found in one sample sequenced in a study of shared clonotypes between healthy human individuals (dated by TCRdb to the early 2020s). CD8 naive samples were CD45RO-negative cells positively selected for CCR7, giving a CD45RA+CCR7+ population that excluded TemRA cells. Library generation was performed with the immunoSEQ multiplex PCR assay. Sourced from immuneACCESS, this table was stored by TCRdb with only in-frame sequences that have V and J called. A share of the clones is absent; for the studies checked, an unresolved V gene accounts for under half, and the remainder has no known explanation. The sample table holds 1.5 million to 2.5 million clones, of which approximately 95% were seen once. Roughly 1% of the sample belongs to the ten largest clones. Specimen: naive CD8+ T cells sorted from blood. This sample's cell subset or site label indicates: CD45RA+CCR7+. These TCRs come from a man between 18 and 29 years old in good health.

The chain links TRBV9 to TRBJ1-1; 10 nucleotides agree with TRBD1. The trim removed 3 bases at V and 3 bases at J, leaving 8 bases unmatched. The CDR3 is 16 residues long. Germline V CDR1 and CDR2: SGDLS, YYNGEE. CDR3 nucleotides: TGTGCCAGCAGCGACCCGGGACAGGGGATGGACACTGAAGCTTTCTTT. Protein sequence: CASSDPGQGMDTEAFF.

The genes are TRBV5-4 and TRBJ2-7; 11 bases agree with TRBD2. CDR3 size: 17 residues. The trim removed 0 bases at V and 2 bases at J, leaving 7 bases unmatched. Germline-derived CDR1 and CDR2 are SGHNT and YYREEE (reference sequence). Here the CDR3 reads CASSLGPGTSGTYEQYF. The CDR3 DNA reads TGTGCCAGCAGCTTGGGACCCGGGACTAGCGGCACCTACGAGCAGTACTTC.

The rearrangement joins TRBV15 to TRBJ2-1; D call uncertain. Germline CDR1 LNHNV, CDR2 YYDKDF (reference sequence). The V gene lost 0 bases and the J gene lost 5 bases, with 8 bases spanning the gap. The CDR3 is 14 amino acids. The CDR3 DNA reads TGTGCCACCAGCAGAGAATCGGCGAACAATGAGCAGTTCTTC. Protein product: CATSRESANNEQFF.

The V gene is TRBV12-5, the J gene TRBJ1-1; D might be TRBD1 (5 bases). Germline loops: CDR1 LGHNT, CDR2 FRNRAP. Trimming left V 0 bases short and J 11 bases short, with 13 bases between. The CDR3 length is 13 residues. CDR3 DNA sequence: TGTGCTAGTGGTTTGGTACAGGCGACCGGCGCTTTCTTT. Encoded protein: CASGLVQATGAFF.

This sequence joins TRBV6-5 and TRBJ2-2; no reliable D call. Trimming shortened V by 6 bases and J by 7 bases, and 9 bases separated the two germline ends. Looked up from germline, CDR1 is MNHEY and CDR2 is SVGAGI. There are 12 residues in the CDR3. CDR3 coding DNA: TGTGCCAGCAGCTTCTGGAACGGGGAGCTGTTTTTT. Protein: CASSFWNGELFF.

This sequence joins TRBV11-3 and TRBJ2-7; the D gene could be TRBD1 or TRBD2 (5 bases each). This CDR3 is built from 14 residues. The V end lost 10 bases, the J end lost 0 bases, and 16 bases lay between the germline ends. CDR1 and CDR2 (germline): SGHNT, YENEEA. In nucleotides, the CDR3 is TGTGCCATCGACGGGACCGTTAGCTCCTACGAGCAGTACTTC. Protein sequence: CAIDGTVSSYEQYF.

This clone appeared a single time. The J gene is TRBJ1-1, the V gene TRBV10-2; the D gene is possibly TRBD1 (6 bases). Germline V CDR1 and CDR2: WSHSY, SAAADI. Trimming stripped 2 bases from V and 6 bases from J, with 13 bases between. The CDR3 totals 14 residues. In nucleotides, the CDR3 is TGCGCCAGCAGTGAGATAAACAGGGAATCTGAAGCTTTCTTT. Its protein is CASSEINRESEAFF.

The chain joins TRBV29-1 to TRBJ2-3; 8 nucleotides align to TRBD1. J was trimmed by 1 base and V by 8 bases; bases with no gene match: 5. This CDR3 region has 13 residues. Per germline, CDR1 SQVTM and CDR2 ANQGSEA. The CDR3 loop reads CSTTGARTDTQYF. The CDR3 bases are TGCAGCACGACAGGGGCGCGCACAGATACGCAGTATTTT.

The chain uses TRBV12-2 and TRBJ2-7; the tabulated D call, TRBD1, remains unverified against the DNA. TRBV12-2 is a listed pseudogene. This CDR3 region has 13 residues. The CDR3 region is CASRLGGKGEQYF. CDR3 nucleotide sequence: TGTGCAAGTCGCTTAGGTGGCAAGGGGGAGCAGTACTTC.

The chain links TRBV13 to TRBJ2-1, with no clear D. The germline gives CDR1 PRHDT, CDR2 FYEKMQ (reference sequence). The CDR3 runs to 15 residues. The V end lost 7 bases, the J end lost 0 bases, and 13 bases lay between the germline ends. CDR3 bases: TGTGCCAGCACCAAAGAATACGACTCCTACAATGAGCAGTTCTTC. It encodes CASTKEYDSYNEQFF.

With respect to this clone: At one end, the junction sequence differs from germline, possibly due to a read error. The chain recombines TRBV6-1 with TRBJ1-6, with TRBD1 as a possible D gene (6 bases). CDR3 length: 14 amino acids. The V gene's germline CDR1 is MNHNS and CDR2 SASEGT. This CDR3 is CASSEDRNNSPLHF. The CDR3 nucleotides read TGTGCCAGCAGCGAAGACAGGAATAATTCACCCCTCCACTTT.

This chain uses TRBV5-1 with TRBJ1-1, with D perhaps matching TRBD1 (5 bases). The CDR3 is 13 residues long. CDR1 SGHRS and CDR2 YFSETQ come from the germline V gene. The V end lost 2 bases, the J end lost 4 bases, and 9 bases lay between the germline ends. The DNA for the CDR3 is TGCGCCAGCAGCTTCCAGAGGGGCACTGAAGCTTTCTTT. This codes for CASSFQRGTEAFF.

This chain links TRBV11-3 with TRBJ2-5, with D tentatively TRBD1 or TRBD2 (6 bases each). V dropped 5 bases and J dropped 2 bases, with 18 bases sitting between them. The CDR3 runs to 16 residues. Germline loops: CDR1 SGHNT, CDR2 YENEEA. Here the CDR3 DNA reads TGTGCCAGCAGCCCCGGGAAGGGGGGAGATCAAGAGACCCAGTACTTC. Amino acid sequence: CASSPGKGGDQETQYF.

The gene calls are TRBV28 and TRBJ2-7; D is uncertain. The CDR3 spans 16 residues. Germline V CDR1 and CDR2: MDHEN, SYDVKM. Trimming cost V 2 bases and J 3 bases, with 17 bases left between them. CDR3 sequence reads: CASSLETIWSIYEQYF. The CDR3 DNA sequence: TGTGCCAGCAGTTTAGAAACAATATGGTCCATCTACGAGCAGTACTTC.

This clone has only a few counts. The V and J genes are TRBV5-1 and TRBJ1-6, with D possibly TRBD1 on 5 matching bases. V lost 5 bases to trimming and J lost 10 bases, with 16 bases between them. The CDR3 consists of 14 residues. Germline values: CDR1 SGHRS, CDR2 YFSETQ. Here the CDR3 reads CASRAEGVGSPLHF. For the CDR3, the DNA is TGCGCCAGCAGAGCGGAAGGGGTAGGGTCACCCCTCCACTTT. The variable domain in full, completed from reference TRBV5-1 and TRBJ1-6, reads KAGVTQTPRYLIKTRGQQVTLSCSPISGHRSVSWYQQTPGQGLQFLFEYFSETQRNKGNFPGRFSGRQFSNSRSEMNVSTLELGDSALYLCASRAEGVGSPLHFGNGTRLTVT.

The chain couples TRBV7-6 to TRBJ2-1; the match to TRBD2 covers 8 bases. J gave up 4 bases and V 5 bases, and 7 bases lay outside the gene matches. Germline values: CDR1 SGHVS, CDR2 FNYEAQ. The CDR3 has 15 amino acids. In nucleotides, the CDR3 is TGTGCCAGCAGCCGAACTAGCGGAGCTTACAATGAGCAGTTCTTC. Protein sequence: CASSRTSGAYNEQFF.

V and J are TRBV27 and TRBJ2-1; 9 nucleotides align to TRBD1. The length of the CDR3 is 15 residues. Germline V gene sequence: CDR1 MNHEY, CDR2 SMNVEV (reference sequence). The trim removed 5 bases at V and 4 bases at J, leaving 6 bases unmatched. The CDR3, as DNA: TGTGCCAGCAGTGAGGGGACAGGGTGGTACAATGAGCAGTTCTTC. Its protein is CASSEGTGWYNEQFF.

V is TRBV12-5 and J is TRBJ2-7; 8 nucleotides line up with TRBD2. Germline assignment: CDR1 LGHNT and CDR2 FRNRAP. CDR3 length: 14 amino acids. The ends lost 5 bases at V and 2 bases at J; junction bases unmatched: 5. CDR3 sequence (DNA): TGTGCTAGTGGTATAGCGGGGCGTACCTACGAGCAGTACTTC. This gives the protein CASGIAGRTYEQYF. The full variable domain, rest sourced from reference TRBV12-5 and TRBJ2-7, is DARVTQTPRHKVTEMGQEVTMRCQPILGHNTVFWYRQTMMQGLELLAYFRNRAPLDDSGMPKDRFSAEMPDATLATLKIQPSEPRDSAVYFCASGIAGRTYEQYFGPGTRLTVT.

The chain is built from TRBV5-1 and TRBJ1-1; 10 bases are a match to TRBD1. CDR1 and CDR2 from the germline V gene are SGHRS and YFSETQ. This CDR3 is 17 amino acids long. Unmatched junction bases numbered 6, after V lost 1 base and J lost 0 bases. This CDR3 reads CASSLYGGQGVNTEAFF. The CDR3 DNA is TGCGCCAGCAGCTTGTACGGTGGACAGGGGGTGAACACTGAAGCTTTCTTT.

Comment on this clone: Other DNA sequences in the sample encode the same CDR3. This sequence joins TRBV9 and TRBJ2-7; D possibly corresponds to TRBD1 (5 bases). Germline V gene data show CDR1 as SGDLS and CDR2 as YYNGEE. The V end was cut by 0 bases, the J end by 0 bases, with 7 bases between. The CDR3 length is 14 residues. The DNA for the CDR3 is TGTGCCAGCAGCGTAGGGACACCCTCCTACGAGCAGTACTTC. Its protein product is CASSVGTPSYEQYF.

The chain carries TRBV10-3 and TRBJ2-1; a weak D match, TRBD2 (5 bases). This CDR3 is built from 14 residues. Germline lookup yields CDR1 ENHRY and CDR2 SYGVKD. The V and J ends lost 6 bases and 5 bases respectively, with 14 bases between them. The CDR3 is CAIRDSGVNNEQFF. CDR3 DNA sequence: TGTGCCATCAGAGACTCCGGGGTGAACAATGAGCAGTTCTTC.

The chain couples TRBV5-1 to TRBJ2-2; 9 nucleotides align to TRBD2. V shed 1 base and J 2 bases; nucleotides not matched to a gene: 9. This CDR3 is 18 amino acids long. Looked up from germline, CDR1 is SGHRS and CDR2 is YFSETQ. CDR3 sequence (DNA): TGCGCCAGCAGCTTGTCCCCTAGGCGGGGGGGAAACACCGGGGAGCTGTTTTTT. It codes for CASSLSPRRGGNTGELFF. Full variable domain (outside the CDR3, taken from reference TRBV5-1 and TRBJ2-2): KAGVTQTPRYLIKTRGQQVTLSCSPISGHRSVSWYQQTPGQGLQFLFEYFSETQRNKGNFPGRFSGRQFSNSRSEMNVSTLELGDSALYLCASSLSPRRGGNTGELFFGEGSRLTVL.

This chain uses TRBV19 with TRBJ2-1; D gene unclear. Trimming took 3 bases from V and 9 from J, leaving 12 bases between them. Germline-derived CDR1 and CDR2 are LNHDA and SQIVND (reference sequence). The CDR3 runs 13 residues. CDR3: CASSILERTEQFF. As DNA, the CDR3 is TGTGCCAGTAGTATTCTAGAACGCACTGAGCAGTTCTTC.

This chain uses TRBV10-3 with TRBJ2-7; 10 positions agree with TRBD1. From germline, CDR1 is ENHRY and CDR2 SYGVKD. Trimming cost V 4 bases and J 5 bases; bases outside gene matches: 5. This CDR3 is 14 amino acids long. The CDR3 sequence is CAISVVGTGDEQYF. In DNA form, the CDR3 reads TGTGCCATCAGTGTAGTAGGGACAGGGGACGAGCAGTACTTC.

V gene TRBV12-5 combines with J gene TRBJ2-1; 7 positions match TRBD1. Trimming cost V 4 bases and J 8 bases; bases outside gene matches: 5. The germline gives CDR1 LGHNT, CDR2 FRNRAP. CDR3 length: 13 residues. The CDR3 spells CASGSTGSDEQFF. The DNA for the CDR3 is TGTGCTAGTGGTTCGACAGGGTCCGATGAGCAGTTCTTC.

This rearrangement joins TRBV9 to TRBJ2-2; 10 bases match TRBD1. J was trimmed by 4 bases and V by 4 bases; bases with no gene match: 7. CDR3 length: 16 residues. Germline V CDR1 and CDR2: SGDLS, YYNGEE. The CDR3 protein is CASSPWDRGGTGELFF. CDR3 in DNA: TGTGCCAGCAGCCCTTGGGACAGGGGAGGCACCGGGGAGCTGTTTTTT. Full variable domain (missing parts from reference TRBV9 and TRBJ2-2): DSGVTQTPKHLITATGQRVTLRCSPRSGDLSVYWYQQSLDQGLQFLIQYYNGEERAKGNILERFSAQQFPDLHSELNLSSLELGDSALYFCASSPWDRGGTGELFFGEGSRLTVL.